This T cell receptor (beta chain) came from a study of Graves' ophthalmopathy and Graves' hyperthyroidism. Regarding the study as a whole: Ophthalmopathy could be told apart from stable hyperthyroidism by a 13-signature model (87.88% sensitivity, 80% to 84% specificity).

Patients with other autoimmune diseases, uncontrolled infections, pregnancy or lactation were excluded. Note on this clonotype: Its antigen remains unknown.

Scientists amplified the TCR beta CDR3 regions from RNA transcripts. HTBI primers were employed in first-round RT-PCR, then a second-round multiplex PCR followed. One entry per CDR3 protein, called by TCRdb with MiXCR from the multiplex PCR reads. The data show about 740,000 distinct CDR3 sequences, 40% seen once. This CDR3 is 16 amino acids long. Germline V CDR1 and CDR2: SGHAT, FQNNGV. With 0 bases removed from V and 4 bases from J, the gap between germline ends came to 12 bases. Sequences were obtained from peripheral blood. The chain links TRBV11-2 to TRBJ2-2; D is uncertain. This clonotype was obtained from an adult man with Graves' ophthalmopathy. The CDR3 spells CASSLEALSTTGELFF. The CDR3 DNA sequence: TGTGCCAGCAGCTTAGAGGCCTTAAGTACCACCGGGGAGCTGTTTTTT.